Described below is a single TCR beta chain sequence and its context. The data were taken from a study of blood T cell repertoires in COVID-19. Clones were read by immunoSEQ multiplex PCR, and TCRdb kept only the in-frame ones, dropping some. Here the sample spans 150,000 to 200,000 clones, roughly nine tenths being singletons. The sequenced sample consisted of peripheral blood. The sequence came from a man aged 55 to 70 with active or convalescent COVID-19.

CDR3: CASSLEGRDSPLHF. Here the CDR3 DNA reads TGTGCCAGCAGCTTAGAGGGGAGGGACTCACCCCTCCACTTT. The chain recombines TRBV7-9 with TRBJ1-6, with D possibly TRBD1 on 5 matching bases. There are 14 residues in the CDR3. Trimming pared 1 base from V and 10 bases from J, leaving 11 bases between. Germline loops: CDR1 SEHNR, CDR2 FQNEAQ (reference sequence).